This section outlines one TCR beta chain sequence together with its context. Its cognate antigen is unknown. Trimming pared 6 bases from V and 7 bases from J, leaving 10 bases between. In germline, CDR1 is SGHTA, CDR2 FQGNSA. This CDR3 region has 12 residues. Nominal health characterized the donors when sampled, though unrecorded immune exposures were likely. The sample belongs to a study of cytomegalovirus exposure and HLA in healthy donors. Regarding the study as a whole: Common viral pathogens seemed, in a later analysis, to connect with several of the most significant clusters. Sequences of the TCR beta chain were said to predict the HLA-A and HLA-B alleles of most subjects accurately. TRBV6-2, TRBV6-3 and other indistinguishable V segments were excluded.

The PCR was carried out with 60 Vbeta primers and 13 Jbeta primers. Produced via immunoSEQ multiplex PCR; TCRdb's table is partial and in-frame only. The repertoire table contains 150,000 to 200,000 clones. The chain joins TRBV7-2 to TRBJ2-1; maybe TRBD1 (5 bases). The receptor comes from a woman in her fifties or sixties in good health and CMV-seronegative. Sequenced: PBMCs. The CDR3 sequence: CASSIDRNEQFF. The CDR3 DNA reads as TGTGCCAGCAGTATAGACAGAAATGAGCAGTTCTTC.